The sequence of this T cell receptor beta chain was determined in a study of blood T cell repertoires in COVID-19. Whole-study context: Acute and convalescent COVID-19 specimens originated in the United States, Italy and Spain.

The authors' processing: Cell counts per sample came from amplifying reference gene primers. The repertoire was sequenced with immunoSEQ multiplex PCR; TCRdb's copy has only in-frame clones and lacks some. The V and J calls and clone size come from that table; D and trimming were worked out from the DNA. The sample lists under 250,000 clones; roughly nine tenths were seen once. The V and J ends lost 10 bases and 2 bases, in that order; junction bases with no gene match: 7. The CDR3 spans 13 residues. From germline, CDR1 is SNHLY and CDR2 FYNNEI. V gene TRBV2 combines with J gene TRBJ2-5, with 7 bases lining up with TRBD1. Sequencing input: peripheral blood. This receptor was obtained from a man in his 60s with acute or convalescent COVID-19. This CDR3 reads CATNRDRQETQYF. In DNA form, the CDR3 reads TGTGCCACCAACCGGGACAGACAAGAGACCCAGTACTTC.